These T cell receptor beta chains were read from a single sample in a study of CD8+ T cells in alopecia areata. Profiled with immunoSEQ multiplex PCR; TCRdb holds only in-frame clones, not every one. This table holds around 160,000 clones, 40% to 50% found once. Source material: CD4+ T cells sorted from blood. The receptors shown here come from a human donor with alopecia areata. The CDR3 runs from the conserved cysteine through the conserved F or W. Each record gives: V gene, clone size, J gene, D gene, CDR3 protein, CDR3 DNA. A D gene is named only where the DNA matches it firmly. Clone size is not always given. Where it is, it says once, few, many or a class for expanded clones.

TRBV5-4,NA,TRBJ2-1,TRBD2,CASRAREASYNEQFF,TGTGCCAGCAGAGCACGGGAGGCTTCCTACAATGAGCAGTTCTTC
TRBV5-1,NA,TRBJ2-5,NA,CASRNGETQYF,TGCGCCAGCAGAAATGGAGAGACCCAGTACTTC
TRBV30,NA,TRBJ2-7,NA,CAWRPGHLSYEQYF,TGTGCCTGGCGTCCGGGACACCTATCCTACGAGCAGTACTTC
TRBV5-1,NA,TRBJ2-7,NA,CASSLERTNEQYF,TGCGCCAGCAGCTTGGAAAGGACCAACGAGCAGTACTTC
TRBV6-6,few,TRBJ2-5,TRBD2,CASSGTSAPRETQYF,TGTGCCAGCAGTGGGACTAGCGCGCCCCGAGAGACCCAGTACTTC
TRBV19,NA,TRBJ2-5,NA,CASSILGLARRETQYF,TGTGCCAGTAGTATCCTTGGCTTAGCCCGAAGGGAGACCCAGTACTTC
TRBV7-9,few,TRBJ2-1,NA,CASSPNPNPSLYEQFF,TGTGCCAGCAGCCCGAACCCGAATCCCAGTCTCTATGAGCAGTTCTTC
TRBV2,NA,TRBJ1-2,NA,CAIEMNYGYTF,TGTGCCATCGAGATGAACTATGGCTACACCTTC
TRBV29-1,NA,TRBJ2-7,NA,CSVAARDKAAPYEQYF,TGCAGCGTCGCCGCTAGGGACAAGGCAGCCCCCTACGAGCAGTACTTC
TRBV5-1,NA,TRBJ2-1,NA,CASSSRKYNEQFF,TGCGCCAGCAGCTCACGGAAATACAATGAGCAGTTCTTC
TRBV29-1,NA,TRBJ1-1,TRBD1,CSVVRTGIPEAFF,TGCAGCGTTGTTCGGACAGGGATCCCTGAAGCTTTCTTT
TRBV5-1,few,TRBJ2-5,NA,CASSLDGREETQYF,TGCGCCAGCAGCTTGGACGGGAGAGAAGAGACCCAGTACTTC
TRBV28,NA,TRBJ2-2,NA,CASSFRGLDTGELFF,TGTGCCAGCAGTTTTCGGGGACTGGACACCGGGGAGCTGTTTTTT
TRBV6-6,NA,TRBJ2-2,NA,CAARRAATGELFF,TGTGCCGCACGCAGGGCTGCCACCGGGGAGCTGTTTTTT
TRBV5-1,NA,TRBJ1-2,NA,CASSLSPTAADGYTF,TGCGCCAGCAGCTTGAGCCCAACCGCCGCAGACGGCTACACCTTC
TRBV27,NA,TRBJ2-1,TRBD2,CASSSSGRATYNEQFF,TGTGCCAGCAGTTCCAGCGGGAGGGCCACCTACAATGAGCAGTTCTTC
TRBV30,NA,TRBJ2-1,NA,CAWTRGANGEQFF,TGTGCCTGGACCCGGGGGGCCAATGGTGAGCAGTTCTTC
TRBV5-1,NA,TRBJ1-1,NA,CASSLRTEMNTEAFF,TGCGCCAGCAGCCTGAGAACAGAAATGAACACTGAAGCTTTCTTT
TRBV2,NA,TRBJ2-5,TRBD1,CASSPLTGGQETQYF,TGTGCCAGCAGCCCCTTGACAGGGGGACAAGAGACCCAGTACTTC
TRBV19,NA,TRBJ2-2,NA,CASSTSRTGELFF,TGTGCCAGTTCGACCTCGAGGACCGGGGAGCTGTTTTTT
TRBV15,NA,TRBJ1-1,NA,CATSLTQGYTEAFF,TGTGCCACCAGCCTTACCCAGGGGTACACTGAAGCTTTCTTT
TRBV30,NA,TRBJ1-2,NA,CAWSLTRRDSNYGYTF,TGTGCCTGGAGTCTCACCCGACGAGACTCTAACTATGGCTACACCTTC
TRBV5-1,NA,TRBJ1-5,TRBD1,CASSTGDYNQPQHF,TGCGCCAGCAGTACAGGGGATTACAATCAGCCCCAGCATTTT
TRBV6-6,few,TRBJ2-2,NA,CASSKIRSGNTGELFF,TGTGCCAGCAGTAAGATCCGAAGCGGTAACACCGGGGAGCTGTTTTTT
TRBV25-1,NA,TRBJ1-1,NA,CASSEWGRTEAFF,TGTGCCAGCAGTGAATGGGGTCGAACTGAAGCTTTCTTT
TRBV30,NA,TRBJ2-7,NA,CAWRALGYEQYF,TGTGCCTGGAGGGCCTTGGGCTACGAGCAGTACTTC
TRBV2,few,TRBJ1-1,NA,CASSETGPSTEAFF,TGTGCCAGCAGTGAAACAGGGCCATCCACTGAAGCTTTCTTT
TRBV28,NA,TRBJ2-1,NA,CASSPLGNPKLGNEQFF,TGTGCCAGCAGTCCCCTCGGGAACCCGAAACTGGGGAATGAGCAGTTCTTC